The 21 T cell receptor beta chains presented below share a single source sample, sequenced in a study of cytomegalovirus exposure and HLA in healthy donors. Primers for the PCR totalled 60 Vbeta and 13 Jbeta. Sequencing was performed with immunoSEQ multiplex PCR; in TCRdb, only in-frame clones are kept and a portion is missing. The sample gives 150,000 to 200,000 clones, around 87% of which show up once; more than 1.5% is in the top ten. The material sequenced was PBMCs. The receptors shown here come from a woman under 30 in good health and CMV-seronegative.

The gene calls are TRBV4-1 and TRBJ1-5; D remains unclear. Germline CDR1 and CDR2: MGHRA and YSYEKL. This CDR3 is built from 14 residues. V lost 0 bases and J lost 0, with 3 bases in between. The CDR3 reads CASSQDRSNQPQHF. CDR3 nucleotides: TGCGCCAGCAGCCAAGACCGTAGCAATCAGCCCCAGCATTTT.

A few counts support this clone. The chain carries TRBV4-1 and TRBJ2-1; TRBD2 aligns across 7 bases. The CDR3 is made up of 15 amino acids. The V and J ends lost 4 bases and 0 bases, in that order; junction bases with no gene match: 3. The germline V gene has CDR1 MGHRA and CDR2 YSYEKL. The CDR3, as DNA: TGCGCCAGCAGCCCCCGGGGGGACTCCTACAATGAGCAGTTCTTC. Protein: CASSPRGDSYNEQFF.

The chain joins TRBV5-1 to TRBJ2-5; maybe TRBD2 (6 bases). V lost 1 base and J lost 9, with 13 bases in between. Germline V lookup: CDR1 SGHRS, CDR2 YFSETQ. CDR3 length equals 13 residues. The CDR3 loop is CASSLRQGGAQYF. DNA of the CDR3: TGCGCCAGCAGCTTGAGGCAGGGCGGGGCCCAGTACTTC.

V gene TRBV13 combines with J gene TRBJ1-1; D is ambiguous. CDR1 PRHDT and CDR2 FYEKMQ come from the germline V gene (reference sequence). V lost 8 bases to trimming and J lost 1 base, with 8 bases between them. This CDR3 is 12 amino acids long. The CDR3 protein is CASASTNTEAFF. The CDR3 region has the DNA TGTGCCAGCGCGTCCACGAACACTGAAGCTTTCTTT.

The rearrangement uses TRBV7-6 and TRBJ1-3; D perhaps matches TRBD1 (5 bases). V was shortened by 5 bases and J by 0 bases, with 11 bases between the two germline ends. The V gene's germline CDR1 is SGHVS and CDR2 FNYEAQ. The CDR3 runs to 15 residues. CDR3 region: CASSLTATSGNTIYF. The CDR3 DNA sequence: TGTGCCAGCAGCCTGACAGCTACCTCTGGAAACACCATATATTTT.

The CDR3 DNA follows: TGTGCCACCAGCAGAAGTAAGATGACAGGGTTGGGCTATGGCTACACCTTC. Translating it yields CATSRSKMTGLGYGYTF. The chain has TRBV15 and TRBJ1-2; the match to TRBD1 covers 7 bases. Germline CDR1 LNHNV, CDR2 YYDKDF (reference sequence). The ends lost 2 bases at V and 4 bases at J; junction bases unmatched: 13. This CDR3 region has 17 residues.

CDR3: CAWSGRVRNTGELFF. The CDR3 coding sequence is TGTGCCTGGAGTGGCCGGGTCCGAAACACCGGGGAGCTGTTTTTT. The chain has TRBV30 and TRBJ2-2, with unresolved D. V was cut by 1 base and J by 2 bases, with 11 bases left in between. The CDR3 contains 15 residues. Germline-derived CDR1 and CDR2 are GTSNPN and SVGIG (reference sequence).

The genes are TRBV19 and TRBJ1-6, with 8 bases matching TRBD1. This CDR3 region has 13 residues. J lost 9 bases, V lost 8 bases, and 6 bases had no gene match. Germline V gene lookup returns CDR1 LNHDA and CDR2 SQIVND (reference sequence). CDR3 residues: CASGTGGSSPLHF. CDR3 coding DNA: TGTGCCAGTGGCACAGGGGGTTCTTCACCCCTCCACTTT.

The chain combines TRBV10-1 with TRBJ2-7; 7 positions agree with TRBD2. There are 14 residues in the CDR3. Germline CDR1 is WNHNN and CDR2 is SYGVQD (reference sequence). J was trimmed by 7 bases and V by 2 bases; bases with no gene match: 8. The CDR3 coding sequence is TGCGCCAGCAGTGAGGGGCTAGCGGCAGGGGAGCAGTACTTC. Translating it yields CASSEGLAAGEQYF.

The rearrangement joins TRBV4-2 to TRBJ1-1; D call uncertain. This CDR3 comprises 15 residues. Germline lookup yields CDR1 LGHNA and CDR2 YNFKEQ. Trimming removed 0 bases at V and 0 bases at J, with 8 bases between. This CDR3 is CASSQDPGVNTEAFF. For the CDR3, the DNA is TGTGCCAGCAGCCAAGATCCCGGGGTGAACACTGAAGCTTTCTTT.

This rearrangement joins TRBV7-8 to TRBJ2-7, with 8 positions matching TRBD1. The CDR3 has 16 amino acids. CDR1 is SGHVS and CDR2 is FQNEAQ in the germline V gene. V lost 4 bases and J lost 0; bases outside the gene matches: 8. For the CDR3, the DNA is TGTGCCAGCAGCTCCCAATCCGGGACAGGCTCCTACGAGCAGTACTTC. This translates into CASSSQSGTGSYEQYF.

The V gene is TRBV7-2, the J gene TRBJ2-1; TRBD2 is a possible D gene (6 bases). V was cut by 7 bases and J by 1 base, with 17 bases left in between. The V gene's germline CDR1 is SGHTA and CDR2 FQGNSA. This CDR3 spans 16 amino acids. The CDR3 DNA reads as TGTGCCAGCACCGCCTGGGCGGGGTTGTCCTACAATGAGCAGTTCTTC. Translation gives CASTAWAGLSYNEQFF.

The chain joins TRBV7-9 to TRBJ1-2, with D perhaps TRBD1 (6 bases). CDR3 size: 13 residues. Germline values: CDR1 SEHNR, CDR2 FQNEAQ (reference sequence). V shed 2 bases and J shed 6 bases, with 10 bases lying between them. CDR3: CASSLRQDDGYTF. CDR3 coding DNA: TGTGCCAGCAGCTTAAGACAGGACGATGGCTACACCTTC.

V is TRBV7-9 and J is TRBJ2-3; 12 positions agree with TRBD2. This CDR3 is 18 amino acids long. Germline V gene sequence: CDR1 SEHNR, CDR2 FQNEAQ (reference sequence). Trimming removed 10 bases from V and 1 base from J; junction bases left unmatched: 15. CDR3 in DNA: TGTGCCACCAGGACTAGCGGGATCTCCGTTGGGGGCACAGATACGCAGTATTTT. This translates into CATRTSGISVGGTDTQYF. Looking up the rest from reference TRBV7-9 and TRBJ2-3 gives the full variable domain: DTGVSQNPRHKITKRGQNVTFRCDPISEHNRLYWYRQTLGQGPEFLTYFQNEAQLEKSRLLSDRFSAERPKGSFSTLEIQRTEQGDSAMYLCATRTSGISVGGTDTQYFGPGTRLTVL.

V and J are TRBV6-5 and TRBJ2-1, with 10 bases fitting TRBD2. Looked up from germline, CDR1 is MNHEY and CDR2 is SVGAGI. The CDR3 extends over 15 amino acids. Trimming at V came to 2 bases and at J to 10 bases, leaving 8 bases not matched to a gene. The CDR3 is CASSYRAGGPGEQFF. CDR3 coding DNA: TGTGCCAGCAGTTACCGAGCGGGGGGGCCGGGGGAGCAGTTCTTC.

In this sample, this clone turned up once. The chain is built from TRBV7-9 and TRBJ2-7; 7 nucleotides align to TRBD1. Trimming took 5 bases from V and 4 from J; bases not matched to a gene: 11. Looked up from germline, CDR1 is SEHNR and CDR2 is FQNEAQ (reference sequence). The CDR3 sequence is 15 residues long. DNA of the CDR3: TGTGCCAGCAGCCTAACAGGGGCCACTAGTTACGAGCAGTACTTC. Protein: CASSLTGATSYEQYF.

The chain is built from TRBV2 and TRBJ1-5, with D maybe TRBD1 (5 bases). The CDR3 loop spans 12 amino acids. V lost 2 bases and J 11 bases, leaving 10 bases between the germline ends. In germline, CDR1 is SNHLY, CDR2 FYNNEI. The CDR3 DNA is TGTGCCAGCAGTGAATATCAGGGATCCCAGCATTTT. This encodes CASSEYQGSQHF.

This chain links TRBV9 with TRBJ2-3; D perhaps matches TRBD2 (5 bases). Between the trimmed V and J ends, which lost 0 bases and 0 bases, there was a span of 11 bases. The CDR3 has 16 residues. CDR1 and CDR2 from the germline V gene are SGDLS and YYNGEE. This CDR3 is CASSVGPGTSTDTQYF. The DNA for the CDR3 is TGTGCCAGCAGCGTAGGGCCGGGAACTAGCACAGATACGCAGTATTTT.

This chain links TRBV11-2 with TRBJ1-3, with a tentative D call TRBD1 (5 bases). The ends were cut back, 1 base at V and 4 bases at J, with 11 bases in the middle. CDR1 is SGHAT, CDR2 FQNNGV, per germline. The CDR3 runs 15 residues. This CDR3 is CASSLVRAKGNTIYF. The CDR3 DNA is TGTGCCAGCAGCTTAGTCAGGGCCAAGGGAAACACCATATATTTT.

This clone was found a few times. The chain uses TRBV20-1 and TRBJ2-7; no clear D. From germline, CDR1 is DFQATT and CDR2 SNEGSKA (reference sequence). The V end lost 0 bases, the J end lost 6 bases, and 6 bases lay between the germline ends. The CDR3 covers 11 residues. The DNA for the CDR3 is TGCAGTGCTAGAGATTTCAGCGAGCAGTACTTC. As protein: CSARDFSEQYF.

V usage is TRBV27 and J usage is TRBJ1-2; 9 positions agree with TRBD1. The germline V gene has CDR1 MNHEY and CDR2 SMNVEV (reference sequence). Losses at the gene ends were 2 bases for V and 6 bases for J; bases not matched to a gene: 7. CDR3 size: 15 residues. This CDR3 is CASSLRDRGVDGYTF. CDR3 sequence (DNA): TGTGCCAGCAGTTTACGCGACAGGGGGGTAGATGGCTACACCTTC.